Listed here is a single T cell receptor beta chain. Its specificity is not known. Germline CDR1 and CDR2: MNHEY and SMNVEV (reference sequence). CDR3 length equals 14 residues. V was pared by 10 bases and J by 2 bases, with 18 bases between. The entry originates in a study of cytomegalovirus exposure and HLA in healthy donors. The protocol was immunoSEQ multiplex PCR, while the TCRdb copy is restricted to in-frame clones and leaves out a portion. The top ten clones hold 3% to 3.5% of a sample with approximately 73,000 clones, 85% to 95% of them seen once. The study, taken as a whole, reports: Among TCR beta chains, those listed as cytomegalovirus-associated numbered approximately 150.

The donors were part of the roughly 120-subject validation cohort, which stood apart from the approximately 670-subject first cohort. The specimen sequenced was PBMCs. This rearrangement joins TRBV27 to TRBJ2-7; a weak D match, TRBD1 (5 bases). The receptor was derived from a man aged 18 to 29 in good health and CMV-seronegative. The CDR3 sequence: CATMDQPTAYEQYF. CDR3 sequence (DNA): TGTGCCACTATGGACCAGCCGACAGCCTACGAGCAGTACTTC.